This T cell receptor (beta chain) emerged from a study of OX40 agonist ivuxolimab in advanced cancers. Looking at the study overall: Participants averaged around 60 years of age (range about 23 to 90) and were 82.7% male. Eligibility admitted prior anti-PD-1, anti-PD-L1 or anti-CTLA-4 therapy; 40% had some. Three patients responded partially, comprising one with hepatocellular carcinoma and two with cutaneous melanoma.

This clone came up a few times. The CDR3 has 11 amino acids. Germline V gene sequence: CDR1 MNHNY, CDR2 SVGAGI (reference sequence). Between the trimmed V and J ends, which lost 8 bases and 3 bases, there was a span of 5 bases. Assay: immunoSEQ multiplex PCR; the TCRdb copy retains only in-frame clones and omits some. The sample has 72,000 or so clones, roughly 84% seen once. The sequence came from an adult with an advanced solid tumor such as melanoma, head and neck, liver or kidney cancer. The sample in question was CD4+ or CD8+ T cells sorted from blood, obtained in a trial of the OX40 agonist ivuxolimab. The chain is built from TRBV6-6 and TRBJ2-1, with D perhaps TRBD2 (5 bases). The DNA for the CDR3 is TGTGCCAGCGAGGGCTACAATGAGCAGTTCTTC. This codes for CASEGYNEQFF.